This passage covers 30 T cell receptor beta chains from one sample sequenced in a study of cytomegalovirus exposure and HLA in healthy donors. Researchers ran the PCR with 60 Vbeta and 13 Jbeta primers. The method was immunoSEQ multiplex PCR; TCRdb's version includes in-frame clones alone and lacks a portion of them. Found here are roughly 31,000 clones; the top ten clones hold over 0.55%. Specimen: PBMCs. Receptor source: a man aged 25 to 40 in good health and CMV-seronegative.

CDR3: CASSPQGVDEQFF. The DNA for the CDR3 is TGTGCCAGCAGCCCACAGGGGGTGGATGAGCAGTTCTTC. The chain combines TRBV11-3 with TRBJ2-1; TRBD1 matches 8 bases. In germline, CDR1 is SGHNT, CDR2 YENEEA. The CDR3 contains 13 residues. The J segment lost 8 bases and the V segment lost 5 bases, leaving 5 bases of the junction unmatched.

The J gene is TRBJ2-7, the V gene TRBV2; the D gene is possibly TRBD2 (6 bases). Trimming left V 7 bases short and J 6 bases short, with 19 bases between. Per germline, CDR1 SNHLY and CDR2 FYNNEI. The CDR3 contains 14 residues. The CDR3: CASMGLRGVGEQYF. The DNA of the CDR3 is TGTGCCAGCATGGGACTCCGAGGGGTGGGCGAGCAGTACTTC.

The chain joins TRBV19 to TRBJ2-3, with D hard to call. V dropped 3 bases and J dropped 6 bases, with 4 bases sitting between them. The CDR3 has 11 amino acids. Per the germline V gene, CDR1 is LNHDA and CDR2 is SQIVND (reference sequence). CDR3 residues: CASSIRDTQYF. The CDR3 DNA is TGTGCCAGTAGTATCCGTGATACGCAGTATTTT.

V is TRBV11-3 and J is TRBJ2-2; D perhaps matches TRBD1 (6 bases). V was pared by 5 bases and J by 2 bases, with 18 bases between. This CDR3 is built from 17 residues. Germline loops: CDR1 SGHNT, CDR2 YENEEA. The CDR3 protein is CASSASATGTNTGELFF. DNA for the CDR3: TGTGCCAGCAGCGCGTCAGCCACGGGGACAAACACCGGGGAGCTGTTTTTT.

The chain employs TRBV25-1 and TRBJ1-2; perhaps TRBD1 as D (6 bases). Germline V gene sequence: CDR1 MGHDK, CDR2 SYGVNS. V was clipped by 4 bases and J by 8 bases, with 17 bases between them. The CDR3 runs 14 residues. The CDR3 is CASSGAGTGGGYTF. In nucleotides, the CDR3 is TGTGCCAGCAGTGGGGCCGGGACGGGGGGCGGCTACACCTTC.

The V call is TRBV9, the J call TRBJ2-7; the match to TRBD1 covers 9 bases. This CDR3 spans 16 amino acids. The V gene's germline CDR1 is SGDLS and CDR2 YYNGEE. Trimming took 3 bases from V and 4 from J; bases not matched to a gene: 11. CDR3 residues: CASSGEPGQGFYEQYF. Here the CDR3 DNA reads TGTGCCAGCAGCGGTGAGCCGGGACAGGGATTTTACGAGCAGTACTTC.

The chain carries TRBV27 and TRBJ2-7; no firm D call. From germline, CDR1 is MNHEY and CDR2 SMNVEV (reference sequence). V was trimmed by 2 bases and J by 3 bases, leaving 8 bases between them. This CDR3 spans 13 amino acids. CDR3 residues: CASSLVGYYEQYF. The CDR3 DNA sequence: TGTGCCAGCAGTTTAGTCGGTTACTACGAGCAGTACTTC.

This chain joins TRBV2 and TRBJ2-7; TRBD1 might be the D (5 bases). The CDR3 covers 16 residues. Between the trimmed V and J ends, which lost 2 bases and 2 bases, there was a span of 16 bases. Germline V gene sequence: CDR1 SNHLY, CDR2 FYNNEI. CDR3 DNA: TGTGCCAGCAGTGAAACCCAGTTCCAGGGCCCCTACGAGCAGTACTTC. Amino acids: CASSETQFQGPYEQYF.

The chain combines TRBV28 with TRBJ1-5; D unclear. The ends were cut back, 6 bases at V and 0 bases at J, with 6 bases in the middle. Germline CDR1 reads MDHEN; CDR2 reads SYDVKM. The CDR3 runs to 13 residues. This chain's CDR3 is CASRTSSNQPQHF. The DNA of the CDR3 is TGTGCCAGCAGAACATCTAGCAATCAGCCCCAGCATTTT.

The chain combines TRBV19 with TRBJ1-2; D may be TRBD1 (6 bases). From germline, CDR1 is LNHDA and CDR2 SQIVND (reference sequence). This CDR3 comprises 14 residues. Trimming pared 5 bases from V and 4 bases from J, leaving 14 bases between. The CDR3: CASSYLETGYGYTF. The CDR3 region has the DNA TGTGCCAGTAGTTACTTAGAGACAGGCTATGGCTACACCTTC.

V and J are TRBV15 and TRBJ2-6, with D possibly TRBD1 on 6 matching bases. The V gene's germline CDR1 is LNHNV and CDR2 YYDKDF (reference sequence). The CDR3 extends over 17 amino acids. The V end was cut by 3 bases, the J end by 2 bases, with 14 bases between. CDR3 protein: CATSRTQGLAGANVLTF. CDR3 DNA sequence: TGTGCCACCAGCAGGACCCAGGGGTTAGCTGGGGCCAACGTCCTGACTTTC.

This chain joins TRBV7-6 and TRBJ2-7; TRBD2 matches 8 bases. With 0 bases clipped from V and 4 bases from J, the junction kept 20 bases outside the gene matches. The germline V gene has CDR1 SGHVS and CDR2 FNYEAQ. The CDR3 covers 20 residues. The CDR3 DNA reads as TGTGCCAGCAGCTTAGCGTGGGGGAGACGAAGTAGCGGGAATAGGTACGAGCAGTACTTC. Its translation is CASSLAWGRRSSGNRYEQYF.

The J gene is TRBJ1-1, the V gene TRBV18, with D possibly TRBD1 on 5 matching bases. Deletions cut 3 bases from V and 6 bases from J, with 17 bases between. The germline V gene has CDR1 KGHSH and CDR2 LQKENI. This CDR3 region has 15 residues. Here the CDR3 DNA reads TGTGCCAGCTCACCCATATGGGGGGTCGGCCCTGAAGCTTTCTTT. Protein: CASSPIWGVGPEAFF.

The rearrangement joins TRBV6-1 to TRBJ1-3; D is unclear. The CDR3 totals 14 residues. With 1 base removed from V and 4 bases from J, the gap between germline ends came to 8 bases. Germline CDR1 and CDR2: MNHNS and SASEGT. CDR3 loop: CASSEVAGGNTIYF. CDR3 DNA: TGTGCCAGCAGTGAAGTGGCAGGAGGAAACACCATATATTTT.

The chain employs TRBV9 and TRBJ2-2; 7 positions match TRBD2. The CDR3 spans 14 residues. The V gene end was trimmed by 4 bases and the J gene end by 4 bases; junction bases not matched to a gene: 4. CDR1 is SGDLS and CDR2 is YYNGEE in the germline V gene. CDR3 in amino acids: CASSLTSATGELFF. For the CDR3, the DNA is TGTGCCAGCAGCCTTACTAGCGCCACCGGGGAGCTGTTTTTT.

CDR3 protein: CASSLEAGRDNSPLHF. The DNA of the CDR3 is TGTGCCAGCAGCTTGGAGGCGGGGAGAGATAATTCACCCCTCCACTTT. The V gene is TRBV13, the J gene TRBJ1-6; D uncertain. This CDR3 comprises 16 residues. Germline V gene lookup returns CDR1 PRHDT and CDR2 FYEKMQ (reference sequence). Trimming cost V 3 bases and J 5 bases, with 14 bases left between them.

This chain uses TRBV29-1 with TRBJ1-1, with no clear D. Germline loops: CDR1 SQVTM, CDR2 ANQGSEA. V lost 5 bases, J lost 7 bases, and 14 bases lay in between. The CDR3 length is 12 residues. This CDR3 reads CSVWGGGGEAFF. The CDR3 DNA sequence: TGCAGCGTTTGGGGAGGTGGTGGTGAAGCTTTCTTT.

The rearrangement joins TRBV5-4 to TRBJ2-7, with 11 bases identical to TRBD2. J lost 3 bases, V lost 2 bases, and 4 bases had no gene match. CDR1 and CDR2 (germline): SGHNT, YYREEE (reference sequence). The CDR3 sequence is 15 residues long. The chain's CDR3 is CASSLLAGDRYEQYF. DNA of the CDR3: TGTGCCAGCAGCTTACTAGCGGGAGATCGCTACGAGCAGTACTTC.

The chain joins TRBV19 to TRBJ2-3; 8 bases map to TRBD2. From germline, CDR1 is LNHDA and CDR2 SQIVND (reference sequence). J lost 5 bases, V lost 4 bases, and 8 bases had no gene match. The length of the CDR3 is 15 residues. The CDR3 sequence is CASSTPGGGRDTQYF. As DNA, the CDR3 is TGTGCCAGTAGTACGCCGGGAGGGGGGAGAGATACGCAGTATTTT.

This sequence joins TRBV2 and TRBJ1-1; D gene ambiguous. CDR1 SNHLY and CDR2 FYNNEI come from the germline V gene. Deletions cut 3 bases from V and 2 bases from J, with 10 bases between. The CDR3 is made up of 14 amino acids. The CDR3 region has the DNA TGTGCCAGCAGTGAGTATCAAACTAACACTGAAGCTTTCTTT. Its protein is CASSEYQTNTEAFF.

This chain links TRBV10-3 with TRBJ2-7, with 7 positions matching TRBD2. This CDR3 comprises 13 residues. The germline CDR1 and CDR2 sequences are ENHRY and SYGVKD. The junction had 7 bases not matched to a gene; V was cut back by 9 bases and J by 2 bases. CDR3 coding DNA: TGTGCCATTTCTCTAGCGGAGACCTACGAGCAGTACTTC. Translating it yields CAISLAETYEQYF.

This rearrangement joins TRBV28 to TRBJ2-3, with D possibly matching TRBD2 (7 bases). V lost 5 bases and J lost 6, with 18 bases in between. CDR1 and CDR2 (germline): MDHEN, SYDVKM. The CDR3 runs to 15 residues. CDR3 DNA sequence: TGTGCCAGCAGTCCTGGGGGGGGGCTCGCCGATACGCAGTATTTT. Protein product: CASSPGGGLADTQYF.

The chain combines TRBV19 with TRBJ1-5, with TRBD1 identical over 10 bases. The CDR3 covers 20 residues. V dropped 3 bases and J dropped 1; count of bases not matched to a gene: 15. The germline V gene encodes CDR1 LNHDA and CDR2 SQIVND (reference sequence). The CDR3 reads CASSMEDRDRGPRSNQPQHF. The CDR3 DNA sequence: TGTGCCAGTAGTATGGAGGATAGGGACAGGGGTCCGAGGAGCAATCAGCCCCAGCATTTT.

CDR3 DNA: TGCGCCAGCAGCCCGGACAGGGGCCTTGGGACCGGGGAGCTGTTTTTT. Translated: CASSPDRGLGTGELFF. The gene calls are TRBV5-1 and TRBJ2-2; TRBD1 matches at 9 bases. This CDR3 has 16 amino acids. Germline CDR1 reads SGHRS; CDR2 reads YFSETQ. V dropped 4 bases and J dropped 5; count of bases not matched to a gene: 9.

The chain couples TRBV5-1 to TRBJ2-5, with 7 bases lining up with TRBD2. Germline V gives CDR1 SGHRS, CDR2 YFSETQ. This CDR3 has 13 amino acids. Trimming took 6 bases from V and 3 from J; bases not matched to a gene: 5. CDR3 nucleotide sequence: TGCGCCAGCAAGACTAGCAGAGAAGAGACCCAGTACTTC. This translates into CASKTSREETQYF.

This clone registers medium-sized by frequency. The V call is TRBV10-3, the J call TRBJ2-1; maybe TRBD1 (6 bases). Germline V gives CDR1 ENHRY, CDR2 SYGVKD. Trimming took 7 bases from V and 4 from J, leaving 11 bases between them. The CDR3 runs 13 residues. The CDR3 here is CAITGGQYNEQFF. DNA of the CDR3: TGTGCCATCACTGGAGGACAGTACAATGAGCAGTTCTTC.

CDR3 region: CAWTSGLEPQPQHF. The CDR3 DNA is TGTGCCTGGACCTCCGGACTTGAGCCTCAGCCCCAGCATTTT. The chain carries TRBV30 and TRBJ1-5; D is undetermined. The germline V and J ends were trimmed by 4 bases and 6 bases, with 16 bases remaining between them. Germline lookup yields CDR1 GTSNPN and CDR2 SVGIG (reference sequence). The CDR3 totals 14 residues. The full variable domain, rest sourced from reference TRBV30 and TRBJ1-5, is SQTIHQWPATLVQPVGSPLSLECTVEGTSNPNLYWYRQAAGRGLQLLFYSVGIGQISSEVPQNLSASRPQDRQFILSSKKLLLSDSGFYLCAWTSGLEPQPQHFGDGTRLSIL.

This rearrangement joins TRBV9 to TRBJ2-3; 16 nucleotides align to TRBD2. J lost 5 bases, V lost 2 bases, and 5 bases had no gene match. Germline CDR1 is SGDLS and CDR2 is YYNGEE. The CDR3 is made up of 17 amino acids. As DNA, the CDR3 is TGTGCCAGCAGCGTGATGGGACTAGCGGGGGGGCAAGATACGCAGTATTTT. This translates into CASSVMGLAGGQDTQYF.

This chain joins TRBV7-2 and TRBJ2-7, with D tentatively TRBD2 (7 bases). The V and J ends lost 5 bases and 0 bases respectively, with 14 bases between them. There are 15 residues in the CDR3. Per germline, CDR1 SGHTA and CDR2 FQGNSA. CDR3 in amino acids: CASSPARGASYEQYF. Here the CDR3 DNA reads TGTGCCAGCAGCCCGGCTCGGGGGGCCTCCTACGAGCAGTACTTC. The full variable domain, in which reference TRBV7-2 and TRBJ2-7 provide the parts outside the CDR3, is GAGVSQSPSNKVTEKGKDVELRCDPISGHTALYWYRQSLGQGLEFLIYFQGNSAPDKSGLPSDRFSAERTGGSVSTLTIQRTQQEDSAVYLCASSPARGASYEQYFGPGTRLTVT.

This clone is classed as medium-sized by frequency. The chain couples TRBV27 to TRBJ1-1; D unresolved. CDR3 size: 17 residues. Germline-derived CDR1 and CDR2 are MNHEY and SMNVEV (reference sequence). V shed 2 bases and J shed 0 bases, with 16 bases lying between them. The CDR3 spells CASSLRVSGEVNTEAFF. CDR3 sequence (DNA): TGTGCCAGCAGTTTAAGGGTGTCGGGAGAGGTGAACACTGAAGCTTTCTTT.